This TCR beta chain was retrieved from a study of radiotherapy plus CTLA-4 blockade in lung cancer. Background on the study: Among all patients, 18% showed objective responses, while approximately 30% had disease control. Findings and limits, study-wide: Early blood T cell clone dynamics reportedly forecast response best, with interferon-beta. Radiotherapy was combined with ipilimumab, and tumor-derived TCR clones then expanded in blood.

A note on this clone: Its antigen is currently unknown.

Germline values: CDR1 SGHAT, CDR2 FQNNGV. The J segment lost 7 bases and the V segment lost 6 bases, leaving 13 bases of the junction unmatched. This CDR3 contains 16 residues. Focal radiation plus CTLA-4 blockade with ipilimumab was given to patients with chemo-refractory metastatic non-small-cell lung cancer. Some clones are missing from TCRdb's copy, which holds only in-frame ones; the method was immunoSEQ multiplex PCR. The data contain tens of thousands of clones, 77% of them seen just once; the ten biggest clones take up 2% to 3%. The origin of this receptor is a human donor with non-small cell lung cancer whose response to radiotherapy plus ipilimumab could not be evaluated. The sample consisted of peripheral blood, taken from a patient treated with radiotherapy plus ipilimumab. V gene TRBV11-2 combines with J gene TRBJ2-3; the match to TRBD2 covers 10 bases. The CDR3 sequence is CASRVGAGGRQNTQYF. Here the CDR3 DNA reads TGTGCCAGCAGAGTAGGAGCGGGGGGGCGTCAGAATACGCAGTATTTT. The full variable domain, completed using reference TRBV11-2 and TRBJ2-3, is EAGVAQSPRYKIIEKRQSVAFWCNPISGHATLYWYQQILGQGPKLLIQFQNNGVVDDSQLPKDRFSAERLKGVDSTLKIQPAKLEDSAVYLCASRVGAGGRQNTQYFGPGTRLTVL.